This is a list of T cell receptor beta chains from one sample in a study of T cell responses to AZD1222 COVID-19 vaccine. Here immunoSEQ multiplex PCR was the method, and the copy in TCRdb shows in-frame clones only, minus some. The repertoire holds 95,000 to 150,000 clones, about 91% seen once, with over 1.5% in the top ten. This sample comprised peripheral blood, obtained on day 0 of AZD1222 vaccination. These TCRs come from an adult in good health. Both conserved end residues are part of each CDR3. The order of the fields is clone size, D gene, V gene, J gene, CDR3 protein, CDR3 DNA. A D gene is named only where the DNA matches it firmly. Not all rows give a size; the values are once, few, many and, for expanded clones, a class.

abundance: .
d_gene: .
v_gene: TRBV12-5
j_gene: TRBJ2-5
CDR3aa: CASGLLPGETQYF
CDR3nt: TGTGCTAGTGGTTTGTTGCCTGGGGAGACCCAGTACTTC

abundance: once
d_gene: TRBD1
v_gene: TRBV18
j_gene: TRBJ2-1
CDR3aa: CASSPQGTGGNEQFF
CDR3nt: TGTGCCAGCTCACCACAGGGGACAGGGGGGAATGAGCAGTTCTTC

abundance: .
d_gene: .
v_gene: TRBV4-2
j_gene: TRBJ1-6
CDR3aa: CASSQDSGRHSSPLHF
CDR3nt: TGTGCCAGCAGCCAAGATTCAGGACGGCATAGTTCACCCCTCCACTTT

abundance: .
d_gene: .
v_gene: TRBV7-2
j_gene: TRBJ1-3
CDR3aa: CASSLVQGPGNTIYF
CDR3nt: TGTGCCAGCAGCTTAGTTCAGGGGCCAGGAAACACCATATATTTT

abundance: .
d_gene: TRBD1
v_gene: TRBV7-9
j_gene: TRBJ1-4
CDR3aa: CASSLGTGAEKLFF
CDR3nt: TGTGCCAGCAGCTTAGGGACAGGGGCTGAAAAACTGTTTTTT

abundance: .
d_gene: .
v_gene: TRBV6-5
j_gene: TRBJ1-1
CDR3aa: CASSPRWTEAFF
CDR3nt: TGTGCCAGCAGTCCAAGGTGGACTGAAGCTTTCTTT

abundance: .
d_gene: TRBD2
v_gene: TRBV19
j_gene: TRBJ2-3
CDR3aa: CASSGGTRLDTDTQYF
CDR3nt: TGTGCCAGTAGTGGGGGGACTAGGCTCGACACAGATACGCAGTATTTT

abundance: .
d_gene: .
v_gene: TRBV5-6
j_gene: TRBJ1-3
CDR3aa: CASSFGVAGNTIYF
CDR3nt: TGTGCCAGCAGCTTTGGGGTAGCTGGAAACACCATATATTTT

abundance: .
d_gene: .
v_gene: TRBV6-5
j_gene: TRBJ1-1
CDR3aa: CASSYMGTEAFF
CDR3nt: TGTGCCAGCAGTTACATGGGCACTGAAGCTTTCTTT

abundance: .
d_gene: TRBD2
v_gene: TRBV9
j_gene: TRBJ2-1
CDR3aa: CASSVGGTSSYNEQFF
CDR3nt: TGTGCCAGCAGCGTAGGGGGGACTAGCTCCTACAATGAGCAGTTCTTC

abundance: .
d_gene: .
v_gene: TRBV7-2
j_gene: TRBJ1-6
CDR3aa: CASSPRTDSPLHF
CDR3nt: TGTGCCAGCAGCCCTCGGACAGATTCACCCCTCCACTTT

abundance: .
d_gene: .
v_gene: TRBV15
j_gene: TRBJ2-3
CDR3aa: CATSRDWDTQYF
CDR3nt: TGTGCCACCAGCAGAGATTGGGATACGCAGTATTTT

abundance: .
d_gene: .
v_gene: TRBV5-6
j_gene: TRBJ2-1
CDR3aa: CASSLVFTPNEQFF
CDR3nt: TGTGCCAGCAGCTTGGTGTTCACGCCCAATGAGCAGTTCTTC

abundance: .
d_gene: .
v_gene: TRBV6-5
j_gene: TRBJ2-2
CDR3aa: CASSPGTLTSGELFF
CDR3nt: TGTGCCAGCAGTCCCGGGACCTTGACGAGCGGGGAGCTGTTTTTT

abundance: .
d_gene: .
v_gene: TRBV29-1
j_gene: TRBJ1-1
CDR3aa: CSVSNTEAFF
CDR3nt: TGCAGCGTTTCTAACACTGAAGCTTTCTTT

abundance: few
d_gene: .
v_gene: TRBV6-5
j_gene: TRBJ1-5
CDR3aa: CASGAQGSFNQPQHF
CDR3nt: TGTGCCAGCGGGGCGCAGGGTTCGTTTAATCAGCCCCAGCATTTT

abundance: .
d_gene: .
v_gene: TRBV7-2
j_gene: TRBJ1-1
CDR3aa: CASSLGAGANTEAFF
CDR3nt: TGTGCCAGCAGCTTAGGGGCAGGGGCGAACACTGAAGCTTTCTTT

abundance: once
d_gene: .
v_gene: TRBV7-2
j_gene: TRBJ1-4
CDR3aa: CASSPQGNYEKLFF
CDR3nt: TGTGCCAGCAGCCCACAGGGAAATTATGAAAAACTGTTTTTT

abundance: few
d_gene: .
v_gene: TRBV30
j_gene: TRBJ1-5
CDR3aa: CAWSVRISGNSNQPQHF
CDR3nt: TGTGCCTGGAGTGTAAGGATTAGCGGAAATAGCAATCAGCCCCAGCATTTT

abundance: once
d_gene: .
v_gene: TRBV29-1
j_gene: TRBJ1-1
CDR3aa: CSVSRIGGNTEAFF
CDR3nt: TGCAGCGTTTCCAGGATTGGGGGGAACACTGAAGCTTTCTTT

abundance: .
d_gene: .
v_gene: TRBV9
j_gene: TRBJ2-7
CDR3aa: CASSEWGDSYEQYF
CDR3nt: TGTGCCAGCAGCGAGTGGGGGGACTCCTACGAGCAGTACTTC

abundance: .
d_gene: .
v_gene: TRBV5-1
j_gene: TRBJ1-4
CDR3aa: CASSSGIWRTATNEKLFF
CDR3nt: TGCGCCAGCAGCTCCGGAATATGGAGGACCGCAACTAATGAAAAACTGTTTTTT

abundance: .
d_gene: .
v_gene: TRBV11-2
j_gene: TRBJ2-6
CDR3aa: CASSLAWSSGANVLTF
CDR3nt: TGTGCCAGCAGCTTAGCTTGGAGCTCTGGGGCCAACGTCCTGACTTTC

abundance: .
d_gene: TRBD2
v_gene: TRBV2
j_gene: TRBJ2-1
CDR3aa: CASRGLAGLNEQFF
CDR3nt: TGTGCCAGCAGGGGACTAGCGGGCCTCAATGAGCAGTTCTTC

abundance: .
d_gene: .
v_gene: TRBV9
j_gene: TRBJ2-1
CDR3aa: CASSQETYNEQFF
CDR3nt: TGTGCCAGCAGCCAGGAAACCTACAATGAGCAGTTCTTC

abundance: .
d_gene: .
v_gene: TRBV11-2
j_gene: TRBJ2-5
CDR3aa: CASSPSPQETQYF
CDR3nt: TGTGCCAGCAGCCCCTCCCCCCAAGAGACCCAGTACTTC

abundance: .
d_gene: .
v_gene: TRBV9
j_gene: TRBJ2-7
CDR3aa: CASSAGLSYEQYF
CDR3nt: TGTGCCAGCAGCGCCGGACTGTCCTACGAGCAGTACTTC